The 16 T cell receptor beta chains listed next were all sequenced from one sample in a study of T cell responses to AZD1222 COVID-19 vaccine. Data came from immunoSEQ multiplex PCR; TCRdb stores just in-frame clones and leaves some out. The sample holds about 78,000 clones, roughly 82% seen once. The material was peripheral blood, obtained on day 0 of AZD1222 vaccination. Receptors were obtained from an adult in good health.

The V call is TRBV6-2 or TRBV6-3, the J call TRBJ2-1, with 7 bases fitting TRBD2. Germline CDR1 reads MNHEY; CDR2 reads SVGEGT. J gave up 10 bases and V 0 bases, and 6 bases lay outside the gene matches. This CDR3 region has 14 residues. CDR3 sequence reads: CASSYSIRGEEQFF. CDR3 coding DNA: TGTGCCAGCAGTTACTCGATACGGGGGGAAGAGCAGTTCTTC.

Written as DNA, the CDR3 is TGTGCCAGCAGTTATAACAGGGTTGCTGGCTACACCTTC. Translating gives CASSYNRVAGYTF. The chain links TRBV6-5 to TRBJ1-2; tentative D call: TRBD1 (6 bases). This CDR3 contains 13 residues. V was pared by 3 bases and J by 7 bases, with 12 bases between. Germline values: CDR1 MNHEY, CDR2 SVGAGI.

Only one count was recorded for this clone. Here the CDR3 reads CASSLGFEAFF. The DNA of the CDR3 is TGTGCCAGCAGCCTAGGGTTTGAAGCTTTCTTT. The rearrangement links TRBV12-3 or TRBV12-4 to TRBJ1-1; D gene uncertain. The CDR3 totals 11 residues. The V end was cut by 6 bases, the J end by 7 bases, with 9 bases between.

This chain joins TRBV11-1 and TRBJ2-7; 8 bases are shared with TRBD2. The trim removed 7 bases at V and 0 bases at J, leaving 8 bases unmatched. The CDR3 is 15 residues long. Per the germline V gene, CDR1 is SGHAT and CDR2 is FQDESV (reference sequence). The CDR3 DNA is TGTGCCAGCACCTCCCCGGGGGGGAGCTCCTACGAGCAGTACTTC. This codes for CASTSPGGSSYEQYF.

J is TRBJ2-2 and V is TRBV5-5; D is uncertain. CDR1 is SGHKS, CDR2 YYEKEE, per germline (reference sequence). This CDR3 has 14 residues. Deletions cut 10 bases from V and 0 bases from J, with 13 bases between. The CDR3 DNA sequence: TGTGCCGGCCGAGGTAGCCCGAACACCGGGGAGCTGTTTTTT. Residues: CAGRGSPNTGELFF.

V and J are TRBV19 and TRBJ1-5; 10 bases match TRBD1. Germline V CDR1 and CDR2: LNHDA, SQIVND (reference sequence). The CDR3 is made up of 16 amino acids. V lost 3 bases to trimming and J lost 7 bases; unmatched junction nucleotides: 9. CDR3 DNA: TGTGCCAGTAGTATGCTTTCGACAGGGGGCCGGCAGCCCCAGCATTTT. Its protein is CASSMLSTGGRQPQHF.

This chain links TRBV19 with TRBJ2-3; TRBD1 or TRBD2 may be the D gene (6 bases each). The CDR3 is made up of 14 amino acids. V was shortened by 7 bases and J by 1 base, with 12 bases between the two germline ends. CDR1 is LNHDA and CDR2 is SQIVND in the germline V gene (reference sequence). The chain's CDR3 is CASTEGGGTDTQYF. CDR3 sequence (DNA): TGTGCCAGTACGGAGGGGGGTGGCACAGATACGCAGTATTTT.

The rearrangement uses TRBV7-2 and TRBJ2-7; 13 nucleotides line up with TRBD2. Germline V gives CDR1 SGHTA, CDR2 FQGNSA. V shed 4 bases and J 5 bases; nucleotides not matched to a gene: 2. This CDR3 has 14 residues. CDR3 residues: CASSSGLAGDEQYF. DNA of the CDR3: TGTGCCAGCAGCTCTGGACTAGCGGGAGACGAGCAGTACTTC. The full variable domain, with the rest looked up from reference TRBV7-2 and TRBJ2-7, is GAGVSQSPSNKVTEKGKDVELRCDPISGHTALYWYRQSLGQGLEFLIYFQGNSAPDKSGLPSDRFSAERTGGSVSTLTIQRTQQEDSAVYLCASSSGLAGDEQYFGPGTRLTVT.

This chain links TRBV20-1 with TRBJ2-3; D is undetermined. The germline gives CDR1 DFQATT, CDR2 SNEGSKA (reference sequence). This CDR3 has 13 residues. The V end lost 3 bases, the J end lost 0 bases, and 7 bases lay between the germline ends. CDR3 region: CSASLDSTDTQYF. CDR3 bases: TGCAGTGCTAGTCTAGATAGCACAGATACGCAGTATTTT.

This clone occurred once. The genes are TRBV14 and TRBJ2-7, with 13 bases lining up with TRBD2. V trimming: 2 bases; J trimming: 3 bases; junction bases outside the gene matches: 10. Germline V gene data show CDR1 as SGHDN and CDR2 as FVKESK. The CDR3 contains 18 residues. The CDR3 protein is CASSQNPSRLAGGYEQYF. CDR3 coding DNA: TGTGCCAGCAGCCAAAACCCAAGCAGACTAGCGGGAGGCTACGAGCAGTACTTC.

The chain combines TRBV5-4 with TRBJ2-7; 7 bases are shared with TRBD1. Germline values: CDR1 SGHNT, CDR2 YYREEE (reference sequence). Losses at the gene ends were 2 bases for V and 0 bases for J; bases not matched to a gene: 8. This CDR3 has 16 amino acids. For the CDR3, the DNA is TGTGCCAGCAGCTTAGACAGGGAATCAAGCTCCTACGAGCAGTACTTC. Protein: CASSLDRESSSYEQYF.

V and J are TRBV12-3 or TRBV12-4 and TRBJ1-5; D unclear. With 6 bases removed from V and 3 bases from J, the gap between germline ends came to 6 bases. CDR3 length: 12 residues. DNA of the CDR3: TGTGCCAGCAGCCCCCTCAATCAGCCCCAGCATTTT. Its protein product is CASSPLNQPQHF.

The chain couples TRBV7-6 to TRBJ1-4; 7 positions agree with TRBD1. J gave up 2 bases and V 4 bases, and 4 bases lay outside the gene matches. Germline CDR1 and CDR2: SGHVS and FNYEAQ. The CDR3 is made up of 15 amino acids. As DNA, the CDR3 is TGTGCCAGCAGCTCGACCAGGGGGACTAATGAAAAACTGTTTTTT. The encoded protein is CASSSTRGTNEKLFF.

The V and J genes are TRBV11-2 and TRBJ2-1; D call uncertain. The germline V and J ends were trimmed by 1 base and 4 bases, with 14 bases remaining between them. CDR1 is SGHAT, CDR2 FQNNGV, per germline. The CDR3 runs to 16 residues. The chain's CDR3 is CASSLVEGSAYNEQFF. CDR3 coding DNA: TGTGCCAGCAGCTTAGTAGAAGGATCTGCTTACAATGAGCAGTTCTTC.

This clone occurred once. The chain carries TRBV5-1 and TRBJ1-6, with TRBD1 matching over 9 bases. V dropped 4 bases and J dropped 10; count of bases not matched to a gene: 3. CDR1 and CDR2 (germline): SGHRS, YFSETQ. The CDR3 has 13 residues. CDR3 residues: CASSPTGGSPLHF. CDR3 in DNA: TGCGCCAGCAGCCCTACAGGGGGCTCACCCCTCCACTTT.

CDR3 nucleotide sequence: TGTGCCAGCAGTTACACAGGGGGCCCAACTAATGAAAAACTGTTTTTT. It yields the protein CASSYTGGPTNEKLFF. The chain couples TRBV6-2 or TRBV6-3 to TRBJ1-4, with 9 bases lining up with TRBD1. V lost 2 bases to trimming and J lost 0 bases; unmatched junction nucleotides: 1. CDR1 and CDR2 from the germline V gene are MNHEY and SVGEGT. The CDR3 has 16 amino acids.